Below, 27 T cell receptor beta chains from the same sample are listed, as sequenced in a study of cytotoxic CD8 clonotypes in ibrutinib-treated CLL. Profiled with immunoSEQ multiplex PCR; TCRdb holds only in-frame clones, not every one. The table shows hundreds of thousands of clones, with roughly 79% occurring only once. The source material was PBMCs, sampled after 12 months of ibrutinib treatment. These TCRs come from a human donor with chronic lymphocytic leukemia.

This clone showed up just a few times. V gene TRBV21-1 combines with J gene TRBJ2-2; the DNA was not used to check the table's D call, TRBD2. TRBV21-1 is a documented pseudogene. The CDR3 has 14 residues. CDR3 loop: CASSTMSKFGELFF. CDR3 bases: TGTGCCAGCAGCACTATGAGTAAGTTCGGGGAGCTGTTTTTT.

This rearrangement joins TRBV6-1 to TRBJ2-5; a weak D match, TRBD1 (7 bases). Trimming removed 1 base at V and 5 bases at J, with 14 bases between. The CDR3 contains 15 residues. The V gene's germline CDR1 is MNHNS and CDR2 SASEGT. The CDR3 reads CASSEEEGQTETQYF. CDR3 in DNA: TGTGCCAGCAGTGAAGAGGAGGGACAGACGGAGACCCAGTACTTC.

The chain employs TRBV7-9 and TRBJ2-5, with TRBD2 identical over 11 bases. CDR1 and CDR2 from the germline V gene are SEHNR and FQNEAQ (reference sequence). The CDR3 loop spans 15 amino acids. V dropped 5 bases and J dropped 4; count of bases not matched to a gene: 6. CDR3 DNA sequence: TGTGCCAGCAGCCGGAGAGGACTAGCGGGAGAGACCCAGTACTTC. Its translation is CASSRRGLAGETQYF.

The chain's CDR3 is CASSEMGGRQPQHF. CDR3 sequence (DNA): TGTGCCAGCAGTGAAATGGGGGGCCGTCAGCCCCAGCATTTT. This sequence joins TRBV6-1 and TRBJ1-5; a possible D gene is TRBD1 (6 bases). V was shortened by 2 bases and J by 6 bases, with 11 bases between the two germline ends. Germline CDR1 is MNHNS and CDR2 is SASEGT. The CDR3 spans 14 residues.

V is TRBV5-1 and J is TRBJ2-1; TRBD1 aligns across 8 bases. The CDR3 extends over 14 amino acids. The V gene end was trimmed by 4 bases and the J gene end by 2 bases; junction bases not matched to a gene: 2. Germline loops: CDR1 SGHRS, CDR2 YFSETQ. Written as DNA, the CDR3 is TGCGCCAGCAGCACAGGGGGGCCCTACAATGAGCAGTTCTTC. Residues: CASSTGGPYNEQFF. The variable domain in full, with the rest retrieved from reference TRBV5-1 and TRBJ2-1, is KAGVTQTPRYLIKTRGQQVTLSCSPISGHRSVSWYQQTPGQGLQFLFEYFSETQRNKGNFPGRFSGRQFSNSRSEMNVSTLELGDSALYLCASSTGGPYNEQFFGPGTRLTVL.

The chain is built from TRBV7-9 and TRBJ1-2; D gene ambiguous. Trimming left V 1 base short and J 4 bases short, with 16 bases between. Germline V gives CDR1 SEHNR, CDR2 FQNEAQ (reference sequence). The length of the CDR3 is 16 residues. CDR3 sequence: CASSLGYDTGTYGYTF. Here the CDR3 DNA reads TGTGCCAGCAGCTTAGGCTACGATACCGGAACCTATGGCTACACCTTC.

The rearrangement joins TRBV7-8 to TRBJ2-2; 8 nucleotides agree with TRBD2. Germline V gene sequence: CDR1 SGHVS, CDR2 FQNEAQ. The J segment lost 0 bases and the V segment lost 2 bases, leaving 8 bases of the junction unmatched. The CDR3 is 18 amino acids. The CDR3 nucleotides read TGTGCCAGCAGCTTAAGGGGTAGCGGGACGTCGAACACCGGGGAGCTGTTTTTT. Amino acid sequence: CASSLRGSGTSNTGELFF.

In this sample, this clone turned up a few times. CDR3 loop: CASSFRSTTYEQYF. Here the CDR3 DNA reads TGTGCCAGCAGCTTTCGTTCCACCACCTACGAGCAGTACTTC. The rearrangement joins TRBV5-8 to TRBJ2-7; D remains unclear. The V and J ends lost 2 bases and 2 bases respectively, with 11 bases between them. CDR1 and CDR2 from the germline V gene are SGHTS and YDEGEE. This CDR3 has 14 residues.

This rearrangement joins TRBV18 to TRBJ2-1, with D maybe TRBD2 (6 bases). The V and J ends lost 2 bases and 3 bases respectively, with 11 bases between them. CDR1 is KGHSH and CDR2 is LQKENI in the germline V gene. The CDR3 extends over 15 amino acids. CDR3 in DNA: TGTGCCAGCTCACCAAGACTAGACATCTACAATGAGCAGTTCTTC. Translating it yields CASSPRLDIYNEQFF.

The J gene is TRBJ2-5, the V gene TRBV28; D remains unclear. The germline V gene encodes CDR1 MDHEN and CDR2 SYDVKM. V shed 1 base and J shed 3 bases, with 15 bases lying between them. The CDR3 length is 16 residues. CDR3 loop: CASSLSGTISKETQYF. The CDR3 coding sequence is TGTGCCAGCAGTTTATCAGGAACGATTTCAAAAGAGACCCAGTACTTC.

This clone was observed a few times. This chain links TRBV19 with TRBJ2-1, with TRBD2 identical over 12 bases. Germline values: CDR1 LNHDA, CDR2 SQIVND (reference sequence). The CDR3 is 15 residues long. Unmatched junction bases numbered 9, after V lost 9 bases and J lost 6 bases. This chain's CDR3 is CASRLLAGGGNEQFF. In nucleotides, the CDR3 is TGTGCCAGCAGACTTCTAGCGGGAGGGGGCAATGAGCAGTTCTTC. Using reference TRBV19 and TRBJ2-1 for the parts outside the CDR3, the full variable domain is DGGITQSPKYLFRKEGQNVTLSCEQNLNHDAMYWYRQDPGQGLRLIYYSQIVNDFQKGDIAEGYSVSREKKESFPLTVTSAQKNPTAFYLCASRLLAGGGNEQFFGPGTRLTVL.

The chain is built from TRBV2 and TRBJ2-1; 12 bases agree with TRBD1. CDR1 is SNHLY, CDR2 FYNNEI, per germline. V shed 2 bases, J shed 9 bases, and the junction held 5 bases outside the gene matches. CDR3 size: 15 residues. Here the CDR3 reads CASSEWDRGRGEQFF. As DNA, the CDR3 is TGTGCCAGCAGTGAATGGGACAGGGGGCGGGGTGAGCAGTTCTTC.

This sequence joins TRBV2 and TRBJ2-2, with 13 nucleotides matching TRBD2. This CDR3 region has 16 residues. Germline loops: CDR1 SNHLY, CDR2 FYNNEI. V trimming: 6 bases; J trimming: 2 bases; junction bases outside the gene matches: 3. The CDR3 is CASRRLAGGNTGELFF. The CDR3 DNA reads TGTGCCAGCAGAAGACTAGCGGGAGGAAACACCGGGGAGCTGTTTTTT.

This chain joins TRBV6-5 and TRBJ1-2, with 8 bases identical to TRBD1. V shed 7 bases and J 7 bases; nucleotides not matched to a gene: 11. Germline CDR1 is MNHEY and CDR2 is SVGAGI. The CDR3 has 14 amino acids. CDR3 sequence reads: CASTQVGTGLGYTF. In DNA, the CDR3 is TGTGCCAGCACTCAAGTCGGGACAGGTCTTGGCTACACCTTC.

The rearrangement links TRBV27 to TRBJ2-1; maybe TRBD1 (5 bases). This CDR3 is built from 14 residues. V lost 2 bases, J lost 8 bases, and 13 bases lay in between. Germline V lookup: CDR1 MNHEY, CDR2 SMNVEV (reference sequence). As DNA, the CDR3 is TGTGCCAGCAGTTTAGACCCCAAGGGGCATGAGCAGTTCTTC. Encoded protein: CASSLDPKGHEQFF.

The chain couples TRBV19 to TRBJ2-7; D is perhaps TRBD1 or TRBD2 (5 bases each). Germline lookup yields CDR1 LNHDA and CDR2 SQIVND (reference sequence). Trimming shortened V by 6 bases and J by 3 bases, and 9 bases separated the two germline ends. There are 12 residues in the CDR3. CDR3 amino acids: CASSGAFYEQYF. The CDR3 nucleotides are TGTGCCAGTAGCGGGGCCTTCTACGAGCAGTACTTC.

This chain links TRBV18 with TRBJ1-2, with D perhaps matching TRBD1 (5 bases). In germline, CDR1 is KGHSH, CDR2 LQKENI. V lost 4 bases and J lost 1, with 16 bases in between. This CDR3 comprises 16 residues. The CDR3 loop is CASSQRGDAVNYGYTF. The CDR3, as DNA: TGTGCCAGCTCACAGCGGGGGGACGCAGTTAACTATGGCTACACCTTC.

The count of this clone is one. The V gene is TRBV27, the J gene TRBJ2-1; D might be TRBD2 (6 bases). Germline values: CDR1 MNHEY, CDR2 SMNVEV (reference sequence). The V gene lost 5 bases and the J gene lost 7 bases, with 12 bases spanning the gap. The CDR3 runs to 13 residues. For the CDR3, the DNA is TGTGCCAGCAGTCCGGGACTGGGGAATGAGCAGTTCTTC. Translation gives CASSPGLGNEQFF.

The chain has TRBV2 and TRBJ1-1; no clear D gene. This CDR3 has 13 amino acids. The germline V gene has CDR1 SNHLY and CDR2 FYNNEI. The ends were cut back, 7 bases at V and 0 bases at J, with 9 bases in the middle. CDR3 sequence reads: CASMAEVNTEAFF. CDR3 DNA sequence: TGTGCCAGCATGGCAGAAGTGAACACTGAAGCTTTCTTT.

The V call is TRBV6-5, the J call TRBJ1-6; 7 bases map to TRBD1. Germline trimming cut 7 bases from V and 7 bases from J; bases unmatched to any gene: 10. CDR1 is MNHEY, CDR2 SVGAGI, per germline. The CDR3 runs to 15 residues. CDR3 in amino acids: CASTDPQGENSPLHF. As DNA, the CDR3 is TGTGCCAGCACCGATCCCCAGGGGGAGAATTCACCCCTCCACTTT.

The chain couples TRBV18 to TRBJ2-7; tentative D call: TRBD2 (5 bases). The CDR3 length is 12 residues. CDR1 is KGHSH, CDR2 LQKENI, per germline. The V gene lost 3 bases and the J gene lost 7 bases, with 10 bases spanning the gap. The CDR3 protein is CASSPAGWEQYF. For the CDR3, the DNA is TGTGCCAGCTCACCGGCGGGTTGGGAGCAGTACTTC. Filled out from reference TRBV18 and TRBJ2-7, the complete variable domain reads NAGVMQNPRHLVRRRGQEARLRCSPMKGHSHVYWYRQLPEEGLKFMVYLQKENIIDESGMPKERFSAEFPKEGPSILRIQQVVRGDSAAYFCASSPAGWEQYFGPGTRLTVT.

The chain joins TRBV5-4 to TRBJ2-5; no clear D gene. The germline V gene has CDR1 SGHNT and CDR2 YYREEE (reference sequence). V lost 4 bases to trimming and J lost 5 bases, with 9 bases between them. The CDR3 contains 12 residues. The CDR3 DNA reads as TGTGCCAGCAGCCCCCCCGGCGAGACCCAGTACTTC. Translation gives CASSPPGETQYF.

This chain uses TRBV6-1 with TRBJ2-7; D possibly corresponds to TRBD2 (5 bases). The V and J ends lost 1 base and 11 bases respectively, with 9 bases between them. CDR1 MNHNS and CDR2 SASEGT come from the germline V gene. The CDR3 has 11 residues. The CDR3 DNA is TGTGCCAGCAGTGAAGTGGCAGCGGAGTACTTC. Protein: CASSEVAAEYF.

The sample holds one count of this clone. The chain's CDR3 is CASRDRGPYGYTF. CDR3 in DNA: TGTGCCAGCCGGGACAGGGGGCCCTATGGCTACACCTTC. The J gene is TRBJ1-2, the V gene TRBV27, with 12 bases that match TRBD1. Germline CDR1 and CDR2: MNHEY and SMNVEV (reference sequence). The CDR3 sequence is 13 residues long. The ends lost 8 bases at V and 4 bases at J; junction bases unmatched: 2.

The CDR3 coding sequence is TGCGCCAGCAGCTTGGGGCAGGGGCTCAATCAGCCCCAGCATTTT. It codes for CASSLGQGLNQPQHF. The rearrangement joins TRBV5-1 to TRBJ1-5, with a tentative D call TRBD1 (6 bases). The CDR3 runs to 15 residues. V was shortened by 0 bases and J by 3 bases, with 10 bases between the two germline ends. CDR1 is SGHRS and CDR2 is YFSETQ in the germline V gene.

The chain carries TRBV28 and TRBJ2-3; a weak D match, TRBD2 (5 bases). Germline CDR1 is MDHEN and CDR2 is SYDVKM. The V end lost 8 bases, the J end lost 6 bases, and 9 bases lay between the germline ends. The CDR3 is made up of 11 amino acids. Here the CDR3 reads CASHRGDTQYF. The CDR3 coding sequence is TGTGCCAGCCATCGCGGGGATACGCAGTATTTT. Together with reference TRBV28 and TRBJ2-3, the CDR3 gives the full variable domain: DVKVTQSSRYLVKRTGEKVFLECVQDMDHENMFWYRQDPGLGLRLIYFSYDVKMKEKGDIPEGYSVSREKKERFSLILESASTNQTSMYLCASHRGDTQYFGPGTRLTVL.

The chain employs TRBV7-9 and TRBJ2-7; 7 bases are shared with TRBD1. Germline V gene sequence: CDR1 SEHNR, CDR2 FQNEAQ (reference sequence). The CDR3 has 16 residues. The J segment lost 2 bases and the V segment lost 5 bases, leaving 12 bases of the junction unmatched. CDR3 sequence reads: CASSPQARQGPYEQYF. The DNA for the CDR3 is TGTGCCAGCAGCCCCCAAGCCCGACAGGGACCCTACGAGCAGTACTTC.